Shown below are 28 T cell receptor beta chains from a single sample sequenced in a study of shared clonotypes between healthy human individuals. Assay: immunoSEQ multiplex PCR; the TCRdb copy retains only in-frame clones and omits some. The top ten hold less than 2% of the sample, which has about 2.1 million clones, 93% seen once. Only CD45RO-negative cells positively selected for CCR7 counted as naive CD8 cells, so terminally differentiated effector memory CD45RA+ cells were excluded. The specimen was naive CD8+ T cells from PBMCs. The source is a man aged 18 to 35 in good health. Some clones in this sample may be carry-over from other donors' samples.

J is TRBJ2-6 and V is TRBV15; D call uncertain. In germline, CDR1 is LNHNV, CDR2 YYDKDF (reference sequence). V was pared by 6 bases and J by 7 bases, with 13 bases between. CDR3 size: 14 residues. The CDR3 bases are TGTGCCACCAGATTACGGAATATCGCCAACGTCCTGACTTTC. It translates to CATRLRNIANVLTF. Based on the CDR3 plus reference TRBV15 and TRBJ2-6, the full variable domain is DAMVIQNPRYQVTQFGKPVTLSCSQTLNHNVMYWYQQKSSQAPKLLFHYYDKDFNNEADTPDNFQSRRPNTSFCFLDIRSPGLGDTAMYLCATRLRNIANVLTFGAGSRLTVL.

This chain links TRBV27 with TRBJ2-7; 12 nucleotides line up with TRBD2. Germline lookup yields CDR1 MNHEY and CDR2 SMNVEV (reference sequence). There are 15 residues in the CDR3. Trimming took 3 bases from V and 4 from J; bases not matched to a gene: 4. CDR3 in amino acids: CASSFGLAGLYEQYF. The DNA of the CDR3 is TGTGCCAGCAGTTTTGGACTAGCGGGATTGTACGAGCAGTACTTC.

This chain joins TRBV21-1 and TRBJ2-5; TRBD2, the table's D call, was not compared with the DNA. TRBV21-1 is deemed a pseudogene. The CDR3 loop spans 12 amino acids. CDR3 in DNA: TGTGCCAGCAGCACGAACCATAGCGCCGAGTACTTC. It codes for CASSTNHSAEYF.

This chain uses TRBV28 with TRBJ2-2; the match to TRBD2 covers 8 bases. The CDR3 is 14 residues long. V was clipped by 9 bases and J by 6 bases; unmatched bases: 9. Germline assignment: CDR1 MDHEN and CDR2 SYDVKM. The CDR3, as DNA: TGTGCCAGAATACCACCGCGGGAGGCCGGGGAGCTGTTTTTT. Amino acids: CARIPPREAGELFF.

This clone has just one count. This chain uses TRBV11-2 with TRBJ2-2, with a weak D call TRBD2 (5 bases). V was shortened by 5 bases and J by 7 bases, with 17 bases between the two germline ends. The CDR3 is 15 amino acids. Germline values: CDR1 SGHAT, CDR2 FQNNGV. This CDR3 is CASSQPGIKGGELFF. The CDR3 DNA follows: TGTGCCAGCAGCCAACCGGGAATAAAGGGCGGGGAGCTGTTTTTT.

The J gene is TRBJ1-5, the V gene TRBV28; 7 nucleotides match TRBD1. Germline V gene lookup returns CDR1 MDHEN and CDR2 SYDVKM. Germline trimming cut 5 bases from V and 7 bases from J; bases unmatched to any gene: 11. This CDR3 is built from 15 residues. The CDR3 loop is CASSDAGTEMQPQHF. In DNA form, the CDR3 reads TGTGCCAGCAGTGACGCGGGGACAGAAATGCAGCCCCAGCATTTT.

J is TRBJ2-1 and V is TRBV10-3; 8 bases agree with TRBD2. Germline CDR1 ENHRY, CDR2 SYGVKD. The CDR3 is made up of 13 amino acids. The CDR3 DNA reads TGTGCGGTCGGGAGGGCTAGCGTTAATGAGCAGTTCTTC. Amino acids: CAVGRASVNEQFF.

The gene calls are TRBV29-1 and TRBJ1-2; no firm D call. The CDR3 length is 14 residues. Between the trimmed V and J ends, which lost 6 bases and 2 bases, there was a span of 16 bases. The V gene's germline CDR1 is SQVTM and CDR2 ANQGSEA. The CDR3 nucleotides read TGCAGCGTAACCACTCCCGGGCCCAACTATGGCTACACCTTC. Its protein is CSVTTPGPNYGYTF.

The chain uses TRBV6-6 and TRBJ1-5, with D tentatively TRBD1 (5 bases). The CDR3 has 15 residues. Deletions cut 2 bases from V and 5 bases from J, with 13 bases between. Germline loops: CDR1 MNHNY, CDR2 SVGAGI (reference sequence). In nucleotides, the CDR3 is TGTGCCAGCAGTTACGAGGGGTTGAGTTATCAGCCCCAGCATTTT. Protein sequence: CASSYEGLSYQPQHF.

The gene calls are TRBV30 and TRBJ2-7; D is tentatively TRBD1 or TRBD2 (5 bases each). Trimming shortened V by 8 bases and J by 2 bases, and 22 bases separated the two germline ends. In germline, CDR1 is GTSNPN, CDR2 SVGIG (reference sequence). The CDR3 extends over 15 amino acids. The CDR3 bases are TGTGCCGGCCAAAAGGGACCACCCCGAACCTACGAGCAGTACTTC. This gives the protein CAGQKGPPRTYEQYF.

The J gene is TRBJ2-2, the V gene TRBV27, with D possibly matching TRBD2 (6 bases). The germline V and J ends were trimmed by 4 bases and 3 bases, with 12 bases remaining between them. The CDR3 is 15 residues long. From germline, CDR1 is MNHEY and CDR2 SMNVEV (reference sequence). The CDR3 nucleotides read TGTGCCAGCAGTTCCAGCCGGGACTACACCGGGGAGCTGTTTTTT. Its translation is CASSSSRDYTGELFF.

In regard to this clone: The sample carries other DNA sequences with the same CDR3. The chain is built from TRBV28 and TRBJ1-1; 7 bases fit TRBD1. Germline V CDR1 and CDR2: MDHEN, SYDVKM. CDR3 length: 14 amino acids. Germline trimming cut 3 bases from V and 0 bases from J; bases unmatched to any gene: 1. CDR3 nucleotides: TGTGCCAGCAGTTTGACAGGGTTGAACACTGAAGCTTTCTTT. It yields the protein CASSLTGLNTEAFF.

The chain joins TRBV4-1 to TRBJ1-5; D not resolved. Trimming took off 1 base at V and 3 bases at J, with 13 bases between the two ends. CDR3 size: 16 residues. CDR1 is MGHRA, CDR2 YSYEKL, per germline. The CDR3 sequence: CASSQVWGAPNQPQHF. CDR3 bases: TGCGCCAGCAGCCAAGTCTGGGGTGCACCCAATCAGCCCCAGCATTTT.

The chain joins TRBV27 to TRBJ1-1, with D possibly TRBD1 on 6 matching bases. Germline lookup yields CDR1 MNHEY and CDR2 SMNVEV (reference sequence). CDR3 size: 14 residues. V lost 8 bases, J lost 5 bases, and 18 bases lay in between. The CDR3 coding sequence is TGTGCCAGCGGTCATGGGGGGCAAGGGACTGAAGCTTTCTTT. As protein: CASGHGGQGTEAFF.

J is TRBJ2-1 and V is TRBV19, with 7 positions matching TRBD1. CDR3 length equals 14 residues. Germline-derived CDR1 and CDR2 are LNHDA and SQIVND (reference sequence). V trimming: 5 bases; J trimming: 1 base; junction bases outside the gene matches: 2. This chain's CDR3 is CASSPDRSYNEQFF. The CDR3 nucleotides read TGTGCCAGTAGTCCGGACAGGTCCTACAATGAGCAGTTCTTC.

The chain combines TRBV19 with TRBJ2-3; D gene unclear. Between the trimmed V and J ends, which lost 7 bases and 4 bases, there was a span of 18 bases. The germline CDR1 and CDR2 sequences are LNHDA and SQIVND (reference sequence). The CDR3 totals 15 residues. The CDR3 here is CASTPSRFTPDTQYF. CDR3 in DNA: TGTGCCAGTACCCCAAGTCGGTTCACCCCAGATACGCAGTATTTT.

The chain uses TRBV30 and TRBJ2-2, with 7 nucleotides matching TRBD1. Trimming took 4 bases from V and 4 from J; bases not matched to a gene: 3. The CDR3 consists of 13 residues. Germline loops: CDR1 GTSNPN, CDR2 SVGIG (reference sequence). The CDR3 is CAWMTGITGELFF. The DNA for the CDR3 is TGTGCCTGGATGACAGGGATCACCGGGGAGCTGTTTTTT.

The V gene is TRBV7-9, the J gene TRBJ2-1; tentative D call: TRBD2 (6 bases). The CDR3 runs to 16 residues. Germline lookup yields CDR1 SEHNR and CDR2 FQNEAQ (reference sequence). Trimming pared 2 bases from V and 0 bases from J, leaving 11 bases between. The CDR3 DNA reads TGTGCCAGCAGCTTAAGTCCGACTAGCTCCTACAATGAGCAGTTCTTC. This codes for CASSLSPTSSYNEQFF. The full variable domain, in which reference TRBV7-9 and TRBJ2-1 provide the parts outside the CDR3, is DTGVSQNPRHKITKRGQNVTFRCDPISEHNRLYWYRQTLGQGPEFLTYFQNEAQLEKSRLLSDRFSAERPKGSFSTLEIQRTEQGDSAMYLCASSLSPTSSYNEQFFGPGTRLTVL.

The chain joins TRBV9 to TRBJ2-3, with D possibly TRBD2 on 5 matching bases. The CDR3 loop spans 16 amino acids. Trimming removed 3 bases at V and 0 bases at J, with 14 bases between. CDR1 and CDR2 (germline): SGDLS, YYNGEE. CDR3 loop: CASSGRVTSSTDTQYF. Written as DNA, the CDR3 is TGTGCCAGCAGCGGGCGGGTCACCTCTAGCACAGATACGCAGTATTTT. The full variable domain, in which reference TRBV9 and TRBJ2-3 provide the parts outside the CDR3, is DSGVTQTPKHLITATGQRVTLRCSPRSGDLSVYWYQQSLDQGLQFLIQYYNGEERAKGNILERFSAQQFPDLHSELNLSSLELGDSALYFCASSGRVTSSTDTQYFGPGTRLTVL.

The rearrangement links TRBV7-8 to TRBJ1-2; TRBD1 aligns across 7 bases. In germline, CDR1 is SGHVS, CDR2 FQNEAQ. This CDR3 contains 11 residues. Here the CDR3 reads CALGTAHGYTF. The CDR3 bases are TGTGCACTCGGGACAGCACATGGCTACACCTTC.

The chain has TRBV6-6 and TRBJ2-7, with D perhaps TRBD2 (6 bases). Per the germline V gene, CDR1 is MNHNY and CDR2 is SVGAGI (reference sequence). V dropped 5 bases and J dropped 2 bases, with 16 bases sitting between them. This CDR3 is 15 amino acids long. CDR3 bases: TGTGCCAGCAGTCTTAAAGGGGACTCGACCTACGAGCAGTACTTC. Translation gives CASSLKGDSTYEQYF.

Notes on this clone: At the DNA level, this CDR3 is encoded by other sequences in the same sample as well. The chain recombines TRBV5-1 with TRBJ2-1; D call uncertain. The V end lost 4 bases, the J end lost 5 bases, and 7 bases lay between the germline ends. The CDR3 runs to 12 residues. Germline V lookup: CDR1 SGHRS, CDR2 YFSETQ. In DNA form, the CDR3 reads TGCGCCAGCAGCGTTGGGGACAATGAGCAGTTCTTC. Translated: CASSVGDNEQFF.

On this clone: The same CDR3 is also encoded by other DNA sequences in this sample. The chain employs TRBV27 and TRBJ2-7; D may be TRBD1 (6 bases). Looked up from germline, CDR1 is MNHEY and CDR2 is SMNVEV (reference sequence). V lost 2 bases, J lost 6 bases, and 8 bases lay in between. This CDR3 contains 12 residues. CDR3 region: CASSLQGGEQYF. In DNA form, the CDR3 reads TGTGCCAGCAGTTTACAAGGGGGCGAGCAGTACTTC.

The CDR3 DNA reads TGTGCCAGCGCCGGGACTAGCGCGTACAATGAGCAGTTCTTC. Translated, it gives CASAGTSAYNEQFF. The V gene is TRBV9, the J gene TRBJ2-1, with 10 nucleotides matching TRBD2. Losses at the gene ends were 7 bases for V and 4 bases for J; bases not matched to a gene: 5. Germline V gene sequence: CDR1 SGDLS, CDR2 YYNGEE. The CDR3 is 14 residues long.

J is TRBJ2-7 and V is TRBV7-3; the match to TRBD2 covers 8 bases. Germline CDR1 is SGHTA and CDR2 is FQGTGA. The V and J ends lost 2 bases and 2 bases, in that order; junction bases with no gene match: 5. This CDR3 has 15 residues. The chain's CDR3 is CASSLSSGGPYEQYF. Here the CDR3 DNA reads TGTGCCAGCAGCTTATCTTCGGGAGGGCCCTACGAGCAGTACTTC.

As for this clone: At one end, the junction sequence differs from germline, possibly due to a read error. The chain links TRBV7-9 to TRBJ2-3; the D gene could be TRBD1 or TRBD2 (5 bases each). The CDR3 runs 14 residues. CDR1 SEHNR and CDR2 FQNEAQ come from the germline V gene (reference sequence). The CDR3 reads CASSLSDSTDAQYF. The CDR3 bases are TGTGCCAGCAGTCTTAGCGACAGTACAGATGCGCAGTATTTT.

The chain employs TRBV28 and TRBJ1-1; D may be TRBD1 (6 bases). This CDR3 has 15 amino acids. The V and J ends lost 6 bases and 4 bases respectively, with 18 bases between them. Germline assignment: CDR1 MDHEN and CDR2 SYDVKM. The CDR3 nucleotides read TGTGCCAGCAGCCCAGGGGTCCGGGTCGGCACTGAAGCTTTCTTT. It specifies CASSPGVRVGTEAFF.

With regard to this clone: The identical CDR3 is also encoded by other nucleotide sequences in the sample. The rearrangement links TRBV27 to TRBJ2-7, with 8 bases that match TRBD1. This CDR3 spans 16 amino acids. V lost 0 bases and J lost 3; bases outside the gene matches: 7. Germline CDR1 reads MNHEY; CDR2 reads SMNVEV (reference sequence). Here the CDR3 reads CASSLSPGTGHYEQYF. The CDR3 coding sequence is TGTGCCAGCAGTTTATCCCCCGGGACAGGACACTACGAGCAGTACTTC.